This TCR beta chain was documented in a study of blood T cell repertoires in COVID-19. TCRdb keeps only in-frame clones here, not all; method: immunoSEQ multiplex PCR. The sample holds some 340,000 clones; roughly four fifths are singletons and the top ten take approximately 4.7%. The CDR3 loop spans 13 amino acids. V lost 4 bases to trimming and J lost 7 bases; unmatched junction nucleotides: 7. CDR1 is GTSNPN, CDR2 SVGIG, per germline (reference sequence). The study drew participants aged about 18 to 89 years from around 24 US areas. The sequenced material came from PBMCs or T cells enriched from blood (not recorded which). The origin of this receptor is a woman between 50 and 59 years old who had recovered from COVID-19. The V gene is TRBV30, the J gene TRBJ1-1, with TRBD1 matching 9 bases. The CDR3 is CAWINRGLGEAFF. The CDR3 DNA reads TGTGCCTGGATTAACAGGGGGCTTGGTGAAGCTTTCTTT.